This T cell receptor beta chain was recovered during a study of Graves' ophthalmopathy and Graves' hyperthyroidism (dated 2018 in TCRdb). With regard to the full study: A patient counted as having stable hyperthyroidism if there was no progression to ophthalmopathy within 18 months of follow-up. To tell Graves' ophthalmopathy apart from Graves' hyperthyroidism, and to predict which patients would progress to ophthalmopathy, the study relied on TCR beta repertoire signatures. In total, approximately 140 blood samples were TCR-sequenced: 40 to 45 ophthalmopathy, approximately 80 hyperthyroidism and roughly 17 hyperthyroidism-to-ophthalmopathy patients. To explore V-J signatures that separate ophthalmopathy from hyperthyroidism, a discovery set of about 100 patients was enrolled, consisting of about 43 with ophthalmopathy and about 60 with stable hyperthyroidism. For independent validation, a separate cohort was made up of 18 hyperthyroidism patients plus 17 patients who later progressed from hyperthyroidism to ophthalmopathy. In about six hyperthyroidism patients, T-cell repertoires of thyroid tissue and blood were compared. Following sampling, methimazole starting at 30 mg daily was administered to hyperthyroidism patients, and high-dose intravenous methylprednisolone was administered to ophthalmopathy patients. Results and caveats for the whole study, not just this receptor: In validation, the model predicted ophthalmopathy progression with roughly 68% sensitivity and approximately 78% specificity; some 13 predicted patients were CT-confirmed with GO in a median of approximately 6.2 months. Most expanded thyroid clonotypes with a frequency above 0.001 also appeared in blood, which suggests that blood repertoires may reflect the immune response in the thyroid. No statistical method was used to predetermine the sample size, and group allocation was not hidden from the investigators. The 13-signature model separated ophthalmopathy from stable hyperthyroidism with 87.88% sensitivity and 81.08% specificity in cross-validation, and 80%/75% in the test set.

CDR1 ENHRY and CDR2 SYGVKD are derived from the germline V gene. At the junction V is shortened by 10 bases and J by 6 bases; bases outside the gene matches: 8. Including the terminal cysteine and phenylalanine, the CDR3 comprises 14 residues. Solely the CDR3 DNA is kept, with 42 bases framed from the first base. Hyperthyroidism patients were newly diagnosed, with disease duration under 2 months, and aged 18 to 65 years. Patients were excluded if they had other autoimmune diseases, uncontrolled infections, pregnancy or lactation. Clinical symptoms, serum thyroxine, TRAb, thyroid ultrasound and orbital computed tomography formed the basis of the diagnosis. Total RNA was extracted with Trizol reagent and quality-checked on an Agilent 2100 Bioanalyzer. For repertoire sequencing, the TCR beta CDR3 regions were amplified from RNA transcripts. HTBI primers and the Qiagen OneStep RT-PCR kit were used in a first-round RT-PCR, which was followed by a second-round multiplex PCR, size selection and purification. Libraries were sequenced paired-end with 100 bp reads on an Illumina HiSeq2000. In the authors' own workflow: SOAPnuke was used to process the reads, throwing out any read that had adapters, had uncalled bases, had a mean Phred below 15, or lacked an exact constant-primer or identifier match. COPE v1.2.5 was used to merge the high-quality paired reads. Clonotypes were defined as unique nucleotide sequences and were aligned to IMGT TRB V, D and J references using MiTCR v1.1. Only V-J combinations with frequency above 0.0001 were analysed, covering approximately 99% of repertoires. For each V-J combination, a TCR clonal expansion and chaos score was defined as the ratio of F50 clonal expansion to chaos observed in the TCRdist matrix. Features were reduced by Welch's t-statistics and random forest to about a dozen V-J combinations, which fed a naive Bayes classifier. Thyroid-blood repertoire similarity was quantified with the Morisita-Horn index. TCRdb reran the public reads through fastp at Q25 and MiXCR, keeping productive beta chains. Here each entry gathers all rows of one CDR3 protein and keeps the most common genes and DNA. In this record, the V and J calls reflect TCRdb's handling and not the investigators' own analysis. Within this sample are over a million distinct CDR3 sequences, with roughly two fifths of them counted one time only. Of the sample, around 10% falls within the top ten clones.

Comments on this clonotype: Its cognate antigen has yet to be identified. Per-nucleotide qualities are absent, and no much larger clonotype sits a single base away.

The sequencing input was peripheral blood or thyroid tissue (not recorded which). The chain joins TRBV10-3 to TRBJ2-1, with 11 bases in between that match TRBD2. The clonotype originates from an adult man with Graves' hyperthyroidism. The DNA sequence is given as TGTGCCAGCAGCCCCGGGACTAGCGGCAATGAGCAGTTCTTC. It is translated as CASSPGTSGNEQFF.